This T cell receptor beta chain was sequenced in a study of blood T cell repertoires in COVID-19. Whole-study context: PBMCs, B-cell-depleted T cells, or T cells were the source of the cDNA or gDNA that made up the material.

The ends were cut back, 4 bases at V and 13 bases at J, with 8 bases in the middle. The CDR3 spans 11 residues. The protocol was immunoSEQ multiplex PCR, while the TCRdb copy is restricted to in-frame clones and leaves out a portion. The sample shows tens of thousands of clones, around 83% of them seen only once. Material for sequencing was peripheral blood. The chain uses TRBV12-3 or TRBV12-4 and TRBJ1-6; D perhaps matches TRBD1 (5 bases). This TCR was recovered from a man aged 45 to 65 with COVID-19, enrolled during active disease. Here the CDR3 reads CASSSRVPLHF. The CDR3 DNA reads TGTGCCAGCAGTTCCAGGGTGCCCCTCCACTTT.